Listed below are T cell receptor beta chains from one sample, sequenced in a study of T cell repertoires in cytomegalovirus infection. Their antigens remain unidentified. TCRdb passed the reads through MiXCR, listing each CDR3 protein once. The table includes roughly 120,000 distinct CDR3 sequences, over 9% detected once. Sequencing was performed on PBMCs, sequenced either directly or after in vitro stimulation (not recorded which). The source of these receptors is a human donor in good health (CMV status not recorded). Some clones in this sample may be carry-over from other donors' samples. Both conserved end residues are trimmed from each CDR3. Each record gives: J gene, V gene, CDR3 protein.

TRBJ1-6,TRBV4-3,ASSQDMIGKGSPLH
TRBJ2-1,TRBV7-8,ASSTSPQTSGTYNEQF
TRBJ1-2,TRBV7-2,ASSSSPGGGYT
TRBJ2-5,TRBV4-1,ASSRSEGLARQETQY
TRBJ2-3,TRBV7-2,ASSLVVGSTDTQY
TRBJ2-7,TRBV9,ASSVGSSSEQY
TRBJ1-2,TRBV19,ASRSLERDYGYT
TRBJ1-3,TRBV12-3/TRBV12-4,ASSLGQGDSGNTIY
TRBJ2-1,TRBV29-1,STSQANNEQF
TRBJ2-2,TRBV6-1,ASSYLLAGGPAITGELF
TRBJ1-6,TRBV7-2,ASSTRQGGGSPLH
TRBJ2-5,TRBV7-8,ASSRTSGELGETQY
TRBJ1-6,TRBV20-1,SARPEGADNSPLH
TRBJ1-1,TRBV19,ASSYGGGAGAWAEAF
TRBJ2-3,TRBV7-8,ASSLTSRSTDTQY
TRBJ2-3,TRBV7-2,ASSLEVRGRADTQY
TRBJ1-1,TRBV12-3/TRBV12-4,ASSPQGIRAF
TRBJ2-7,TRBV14,ASSQGGTGIKGNEQY
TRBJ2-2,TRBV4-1,ASSHGLDNGELF
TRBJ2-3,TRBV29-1,SVEGRAERRDTQY
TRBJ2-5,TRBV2,ASSERAGGQETQY
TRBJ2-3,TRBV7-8,ASSPTSGTDTQY